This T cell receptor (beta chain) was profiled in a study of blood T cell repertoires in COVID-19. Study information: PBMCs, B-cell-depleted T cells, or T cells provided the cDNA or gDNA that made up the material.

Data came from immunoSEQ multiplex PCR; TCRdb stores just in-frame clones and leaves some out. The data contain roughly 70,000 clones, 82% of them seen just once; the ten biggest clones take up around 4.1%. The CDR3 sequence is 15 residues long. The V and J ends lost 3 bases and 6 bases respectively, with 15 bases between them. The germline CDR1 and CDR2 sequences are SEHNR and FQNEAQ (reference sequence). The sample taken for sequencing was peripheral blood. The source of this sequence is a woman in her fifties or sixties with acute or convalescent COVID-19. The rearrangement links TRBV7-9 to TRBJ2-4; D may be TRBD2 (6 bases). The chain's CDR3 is CASSLDGGVLNIQYF. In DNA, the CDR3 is TGTGCCAGCAGCTTGGACGGAGGGGTTTTAAACATTCAGTACTTC.